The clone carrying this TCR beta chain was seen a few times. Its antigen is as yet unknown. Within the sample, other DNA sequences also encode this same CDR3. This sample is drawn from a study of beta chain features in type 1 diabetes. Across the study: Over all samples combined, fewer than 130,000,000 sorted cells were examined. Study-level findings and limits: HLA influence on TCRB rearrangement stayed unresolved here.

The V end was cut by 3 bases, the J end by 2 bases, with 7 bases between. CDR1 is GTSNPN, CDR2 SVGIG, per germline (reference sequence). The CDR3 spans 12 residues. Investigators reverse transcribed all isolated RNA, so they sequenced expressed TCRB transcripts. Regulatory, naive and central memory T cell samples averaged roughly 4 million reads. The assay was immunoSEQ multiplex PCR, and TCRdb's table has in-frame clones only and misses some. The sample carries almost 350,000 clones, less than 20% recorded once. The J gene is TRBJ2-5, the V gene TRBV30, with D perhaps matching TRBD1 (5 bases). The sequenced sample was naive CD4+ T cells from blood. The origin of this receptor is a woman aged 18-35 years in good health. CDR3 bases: TGTGCCTGGAGCTCAGGGCAAGAGACCCAGTACTTC. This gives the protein CAWSSGQETQYF.